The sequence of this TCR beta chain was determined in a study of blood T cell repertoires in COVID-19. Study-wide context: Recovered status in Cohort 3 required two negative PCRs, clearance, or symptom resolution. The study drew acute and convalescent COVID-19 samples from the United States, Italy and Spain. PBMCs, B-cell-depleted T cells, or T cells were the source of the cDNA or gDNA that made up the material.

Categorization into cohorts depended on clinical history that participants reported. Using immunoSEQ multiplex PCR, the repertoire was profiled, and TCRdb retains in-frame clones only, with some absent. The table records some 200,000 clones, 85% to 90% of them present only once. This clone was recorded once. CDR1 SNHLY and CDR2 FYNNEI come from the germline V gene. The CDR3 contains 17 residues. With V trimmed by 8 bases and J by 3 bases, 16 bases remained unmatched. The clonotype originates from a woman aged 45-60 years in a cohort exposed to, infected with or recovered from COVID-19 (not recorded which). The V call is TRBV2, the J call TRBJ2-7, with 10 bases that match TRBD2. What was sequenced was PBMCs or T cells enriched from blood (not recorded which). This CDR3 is CASSGTSVLKKRYEQYF. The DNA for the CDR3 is TGTGCCAGCTCCGGGACTAGCGTTTTGAAAAAACGCTACGAGCAGTACTTC.